The 5 T cell receptor beta chains below were found in one sample sequenced in a study of graft-versus-host responses after intestinal transplantation. TCRdb's copy holds only in-frame clones and misses some; the assay was immunoSEQ multiplex PCR. The sample has around 110,000 clones; about 91% are singletons. These TCRs' antigens remain unknown. This material consisted of unstimulated CD4+ T cells sorted from spleen or lymph node cells, taken before transplant. These receptors were collected from a human donor who was the organ donor for an intestinal transplant.

The chain combines TRBV4-2 with TRBJ2-3, with 7 nucleotides matching TRBD2. After removal of 1 base from V and 2 bases from J, the junction contained 6 bases not matched to a gene. Germline-derived CDR1 and CDR2 are LGHNA and YNFKEQ. This CDR3 has 16 amino acids. CDR3 in amino acids: CASSQGLRGITDTQYF. As DNA, the CDR3 is TGTGCCAGCAGCCAAGGATTGCGGGGGATCACAGATACGCAGTATTTT.

Only a few counts were recorded for this clone. The J gene is TRBJ2-5, the V gene TRBV7-2, with TRBD1 matching 11 bases. Looked up from germline, CDR1 is SGHTA and CDR2 is FQGNSA. The CDR3 sequence is 15 residues long. V shed 6 bases, J shed 3 bases, and the junction held 6 bases outside the gene matches. This CDR3 is CASRDGTGGKETQYF. CDR3 DNA: TGTGCCAGCAGAGACGGGACAGGGGGGAAAGAGACCCAGTACTTC.

In DNA, the CDR3 is TGTGCCAGCAGCAAAAGGCGGTCCAGGGGCAATCAGCCCCAGCATTTT. Amino acid sequence: CASSKRRSRGNQPQHF. The chain recombines TRBV21-1 with TRBJ1-5; TRBD1, the table's D call, was not compared with the DNA. TRBV21-1 is a recognized pseudogene. The CDR3 runs 16 residues.

As DNA, the CDR3 is TGTGCCAGCAGCCAAACCCTAGCGGGAGGTTACGAGCAGTACTTC. Protein sequence: CASSQTLAGGYEQYF. This chain joins TRBV4-2 and TRBJ2-7, with 11 bases fitting TRBD2. The CDR3 consists of 15 residues. Germline CDR1 reads LGHNA; CDR2 reads YNFKEQ. V shed 2 bases and J 4 bases; nucleotides not matched to a gene: 4.

The gene calls are TRBV30 and TRBJ2-2; 8 nucleotides agree with TRBD1. Germline CDR1 reads GTSNPN; CDR2 reads SVGIG (reference sequence). With V trimmed by 5 bases and J by 5 bases, 4 bases remained unmatched. The length of the CDR3 is 13 residues. CDR3 DNA sequence: TGTGCCTGGTCAGGGGGCCAGACCGGGGAGCTGTTTTTT. The encoded protein is CAWSGGQTGELFF. The entire variable domain, with the rest obtained from reference TRBV30 and TRBJ2-2, is as follows: SQTIHQWPATLVQPVGSPLSLECTVEGTSNPNLYWYRQAAGRGLQLLFYSVGIGQISSEVPQNLSASRPQDRQFILSSKKLLLSDSGFYLCAWSGGQTGELFFGEGSRLTVL.